Presented here are 22 T cell receptor beta chains from one specimen sequenced in a study of OX40 agonist ivuxolimab in advanced cancers. Profiling relied on immunoSEQ multiplex PCR, and the TCRdb table lists in-frame clones only, not all of them. Here the sample spans roughly 79,000 clones, 84% being singletons. The sequences come from CD4+ or CD8+ T cells sorted from blood, collected in a trial of the OX40 agonist ivuxolimab. The receptors stem from an adult with an advanced solid tumor such as melanoma, head and neck, liver or kidney cancer.

This clone is a singleton in its sample. The identical CDR3 is also encoded by other nucleotide sequences in the sample. This chain connects TRBV5-4 to TRBJ2-5, with 11 bases fitting TRBD2. Germline V lookup: CDR1 SGHNT, CDR2 YYREEE (reference sequence). J gave up 5 bases and V 3 bases, and 9 bases lay outside the gene matches. The CDR3 length is 16 residues. The chain's CDR3 is CASSSRLAGQQETQYF. The CDR3 DNA reads as TGTGCCAGCAGCTCCCGACTAGCGGGACAACAGGAGACCCAGTACTTC.

This clone was observed once. The chain uses TRBV18 and TRBJ1-4; 9 bases match TRBD1. Germline loops: CDR1 KGHSH, CDR2 LQKENI. V shed 0 bases and J 8 bases; nucleotides not matched to a gene: 4. The CDR3 has 15 amino acids. CDR3 DNA: TGTGCCAGCTCACCACCGGGACAGGGAAACGAAAAACTGTTTTTT. Residues: CASSPPGQGNEKLFF.

V is TRBV5-1 and J is TRBJ2-1; the match to TRBD2 covers 8 bases. The germline CDR1 and CDR2 sequences are SGHRS and YFSETQ. CDR3 size: 14 residues. J gave up 9 bases and V 4 bases, and 9 bases lay outside the gene matches. The CDR3 loop reads CASSGETSEGEQFF. The CDR3 coding sequence is TGCGCCAGCAGCGGGGAGACTAGCGAGGGTGAGCAGTTCTTC.

The V gene is TRBV9, the J gene TRBJ2-5; 12 positions match TRBD1. Gene TRBJ2-7 matches the end of the DNA better, so the J call may be wrong. Germline V gives CDR1 SGDLS, CDR2 YYNGEE. The CDR3 spans 15 residues. CDR3: CASSSAGTGGHEQYF. CDR3 bases: TGTGCCAGCAGCTCCGCCGGGACAGGGGGCCACGAGCAGTACTTC.

This chain joins TRBV28 and TRBJ1-5; TRBD1 agrees at 10 bases. The CDR3 runs to 17 residues. J lost 0 bases, V lost 6 bases, and 8 bases had no gene match. CDR1 is MDHEN and CDR2 is SYDVKM in the germline V gene. The CDR3, as DNA: TGTGCCAGCAGCCGGGACAGGGGATCGTATAGCAATCAGCCCCAGCATTTT. Translation gives CASSRDRGSYSNQPQHF.

The chain carries TRBV19 and TRBJ1-6, with a weak D call TRBD1 (5 bases). Germline V gene lookup returns CDR1 LNHDA and CDR2 SQIVND (reference sequence). Trimming pared 2 bases from V and 0 bases from J, leaving 8 bases between. This CDR3 region has 16 residues. CDR3 residues: CASSIQGSSYNSPLHF. The CDR3 DNA is TGTGCCAGTAGTATACAGGGAAGCTCCTATAATTCACCCCTCCACTTT.

This clone was counted between two and nine times. The rearrangement links TRBV6-6 to TRBJ2-1; 9 bases line up with TRBD1. Germline V lookup: CDR1 MNHNY, CDR2 SVGAGI (reference sequence). The CDR3 contains 14 residues. V was clipped by 0 bases and J by 6 bases; unmatched bases: 0. This CDR3 reads CASSYSTGGNEQFF. Written as DNA, the CDR3 is TGTGCCAGCAGTTACTCGACAGGGGGCAATGAGCAGTTCTTC.

This clone was picked up one time. This chain links TRBV9 with TRBJ2-7, with no clear D. From germline, CDR1 is SGDLS and CDR2 YYNGEE. The V end was cut by 0 bases, the J end by 3 bases, with 10 bases between. There are 14 residues in the CDR3. The CDR3 here is CASSVGWSDYEQYF. The CDR3 DNA reads TGTGCCAGCAGCGTAGGTTGGTCAGACTACGAGCAGTACTTC. The full variable domain, rest sourced from reference TRBV9 and TRBJ2-7, is DSGVTQTPKHLITATGQRVTLRCSPRSGDLSVYWYQQSLDQGLQFLIQYYNGEERAKGNILERFSAQQFPDLHSELNLSSLELGDSALYFCASSVGWSDYEQYFGPGTRLTVT.

The chain links TRBV11-1 to TRBJ2-1; D is undetermined. V shed 3 bases and J shed 2 bases, with 11 bases lying between them. Germline V gene data show CDR1 as SGHAT and CDR2 as FQDESV (reference sequence). The CDR3 has 15 residues. The CDR3 DNA reads TGTGCCAGCAGCTTTCTGGCAGCTACCTACAATGAGCAGTTCTTC. Its translation is CASSFLAATYNEQFF.

The V and J genes are TRBV20-1 and TRBJ2-5; D gene ambiguous. Germline CDR1 reads DFQATT; CDR2 reads SNEGSKA (reference sequence). Trimming stripped 4 bases from V and 4 bases from J, with 7 bases between. The CDR3 consists of 11 residues. DNA for the CDR3: TGCAGTGCTACTGCCCTAGAGACCCAGTACTTC. Translating gives CSATALETQYF.

J is TRBJ2-7 and V is TRBV10-1; 7 bases line up with TRBD1. Trimming at V came to 3 bases and at J to 6 bases, leaving 23 bases not matched to a gene. CDR1 and CDR2 (germline): WNHNN, SYGVQD (reference sequence). This CDR3 contains 19 residues. CDR3 nucleotide sequence: TGCGCCAGCAGTGACCCCGGGACAGCCTCCTGGACAGTCGGTTTCGAGCAGTACTTC. Its translation: CASSDPGTASWTVGFEQYF.

J is TRBJ1-6 and V is TRBV5-4; TRBD1 agrees at 8 bases. The length of the CDR3 is 15 residues. From germline, CDR1 is SGHNT and CDR2 YYREEE (reference sequence). With V trimmed by 4 bases and J by 6 bases, 6 bases remained unmatched. The CDR3 loop reads CASSTGQGFNSPLHF. The CDR3 DNA sequence: TGTGCCAGCAGCACCGGACAGGGTTTTAATTCACCCCTCCACTTT.

The chain has TRBV4-1 and TRBJ2-1; no reliable D call. The V end lost 1 base, the J end lost 3 bases, and 13 bases lay between the germline ends. The CDR3 is 16 residues long. Germline V lookup: CDR1 MGHRA, CDR2 YSYEKL. For the CDR3, the DNA is TGCGCCAGCAGCCAAGTGAGACTGATGGTCTACAATGAGCAGTTCTTC. It translates to CASSQVRLMVYNEQFF.

The chain carries TRBV20-1 and TRBJ2-1; 7 nucleotides match TRBD2. With V trimmed by 5 bases and J by 7 bases, 2 bases remained unmatched. This CDR3 region has 11 residues. Per germline, CDR1 DFQATT and CDR2 SNEGSKA (reference sequence). CDR3 sequence reads: CSAPRENEQFF. CDR3 in DNA: TGCAGTGCTCCGCGGGAGAATGAGCAGTTCTTC.

J is TRBJ2-5 and V is TRBV7-2; D perhaps matches TRBD2 (6 bases). Judging by the DNA end, TRBJ2-7 fits better; the J call may be wrong. Germline loops: CDR1 SGHTA, CDR2 FQGNSA. The CDR3 is 14 amino acids. CDR3 bases: TGTGCCAGCAGCCGCGGAGGGGTATCGGGCGAGCAGTACTTC. Translated, it gives CASSRGGVSGEQYF.

A few counts support this clone. The chain joins TRBV28 to TRBJ1-1; D gene unclear. The CDR3 length is 16 residues. V was pared by 1 base and J by 1 base, with 13 bases between. Germline CDR1 is MDHEN and CDR2 is SYDVKM. The CDR3 is CASSLSTTRTNTEAFF. Here the CDR3 DNA reads TGTGCCAGCAGTTTATCCACCACCAGGACGAACACTGAAGCTTTCTTT.

This chain links TRBV30 with TRBJ2-7; no reliable D call. Looked up from germline, CDR1 is GTSNPN and CDR2 is SVGIG (reference sequence). V was pared by 0 bases and J by 4 bases, with 4 bases between. CDR3 length: 11 residues. As DNA, the CDR3 is TGTGCCTGGAGTGTGGGTTACGAGCAGTACTTC. Translation: CAWSVGYEQYF.

This clone was detected a few times. This rearrangement joins TRBV18 to TRBJ2-1; 7 positions agree with TRBD1. The junction had 8 bases not matched to a gene; V was cut back by 4 bases and J by 8 bases. This CDR3 spans 14 amino acids. CDR1 KGHSH and CDR2 LQKENI come from the germline V gene. CDR3 sequence reads: CASSLTLTGDEQFF. CDR3 DNA: TGTGCCAGCTCACTCACACTAACAGGGGATGAGCAGTTCTTC.

V gene TRBV9 combines with J gene TRBJ2-5, with D perhaps being TRBD1 or TRBD2 (5 bases each). From germline, CDR1 is SGDLS and CDR2 YYNGEE. The CDR3 contains 15 residues. The V end was cut by 0 bases, the J end by 6 bases, with 15 bases between. The CDR3 nucleotides read TGTGCCAGCAGCGTAGAGGGGACCCGCGGAAAGACCCAGTACTTC. Amino acid sequence: CASSVEGTRGKTQYF.

This clone was found a few times. The chain couples TRBV14 to TRBJ1-1, with D possibly matching TRBD1 (5 bases). The germline V and J ends were trimmed by 0 bases and 10 bases, with 12 bases remaining between them. Germline lookup yields CDR1 SGHDN and CDR2 FVKESK. The CDR3 is made up of 13 amino acids. The CDR3 sequence: CASSQEGYGGAFF. Here the CDR3 DNA reads TGTGCCAGCAGCCAAGAAGGTTACGGGGGAGCTTTCTTT. The whole variable domain, filled in from reference TRBV14 and TRBJ1-1, reads EAGVTQFPSHSVIEKGQTVTLRCDPISGHDNLYWYRRVMGKEIKFLLHFVKESKQDESGMPNNRFLAERTGGTYSTLKVQPAELEDSGVYFCASSQEGYGGAFFGQGTRLTVV.

J is TRBJ2-3 and V is TRBV6-1; tentative D call: TRBD2 (5 bases). In germline, CDR1 is MNHNS, CDR2 SASEGT. The CDR3 contains 15 residues. V was cut by 7 bases and J by 5 bases, with 19 bases left in between. CDR3 in amino acids: CASTPGLPAGDTQYF. As DNA, the CDR3 is TGTGCCAGCACTCCAGGACTGCCTGCAGGAGATACGCAGTATTTT.

This chain links TRBV28 with TRBJ2-7; D is ambiguous. V was clipped by 4 bases and J by 2 bases, with 12 bases between them. The germline CDR1 and CDR2 sequences are MDHEN and SYDVKM. The CDR3 covers 14 residues. The CDR3: CASSSPGYPYEQYF. The CDR3 DNA follows: TGTGCCAGCAGTTCCCCGGGTTACCCCTACGAGCAGTACTTC.